This T cell receptor (beta chain) was sequenced in a study of cytomegalovirus exposure and HLA in healthy donors. Findings of the study overall: The authors later linked a missense DCLRE1C variant to TCR beta V- and J-gene trimming. Most of the CMV-associated TCR beta chains (in a later analysis) appeared to be HLA-restricted. The study labeled fewer than 200 TCR beta chains cytomegalovirus-associated. DRB1 had the most TCR associations and HLA-C the fewest, a later analysis found, with rates varying by HLA locus.

It was with 60 Vbeta and 13 Jbeta primers that the PCR ran. Assay used: immunoSEQ multiplex PCR; TCRdb lists only in-frame clones, some missing. The table has some 140,000 clones, about four fifths seen once; the top ten hold about 2.6%. Turning to this clone: Its antigen remains unidentified.

Sequencing used PBMCs. The TCR comes from a man between 18 and 29 years old in good health and CMV-seronegative.

Here the CDR3 reads CASSLVYRGEQFF. As DNA, the CDR3 is TGTGCCAGCAGCTTAGTGTATCGGGGAGAGCAGTTCTTC. The chain employs TRBV11-2 and TRBJ2-1; D is possibly TRBD2 (5 bases). CDR1 is SGHAT, CDR2 FQNNGV, per germline. The CDR3 is 13 amino acids. V lost 1 base and J 10 bases, leaving 11 bases between the germline ends. Filled out from reference TRBV11-2 and TRBJ2-1, the complete variable domain reads EAGVAQSPRYKIIEKRQSVAFWCNPISGHATLYWYQQILGQGPKLLIQFQNNGVVDDSQLPKDRFSAERLKGVDSTLKIQPAKLEDSAVYLCASSLVYRGEQFFGPGTRLTVL.